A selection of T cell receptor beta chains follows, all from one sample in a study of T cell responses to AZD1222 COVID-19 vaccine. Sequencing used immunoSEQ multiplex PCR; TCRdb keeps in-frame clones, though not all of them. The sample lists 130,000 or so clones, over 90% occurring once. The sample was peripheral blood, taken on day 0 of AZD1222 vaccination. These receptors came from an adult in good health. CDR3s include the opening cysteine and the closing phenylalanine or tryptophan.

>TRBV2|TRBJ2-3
CASTMTTYTDTQYF
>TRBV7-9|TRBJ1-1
CASSTGSGTEAFF
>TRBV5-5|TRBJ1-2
CASSPRQGLAYGYTF
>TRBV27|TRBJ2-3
CASSSTGLAGADTQYF
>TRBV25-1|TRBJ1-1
CASSEYLGENTEAFF
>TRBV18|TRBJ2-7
CASSPGGTSSGQYF
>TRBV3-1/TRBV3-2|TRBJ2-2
CASSGVAYTGELFF
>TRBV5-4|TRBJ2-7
CASSRVGTDEQYF
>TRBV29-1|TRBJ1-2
CSVEVGGQLGYTF
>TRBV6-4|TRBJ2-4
CASRAWRENIQYF
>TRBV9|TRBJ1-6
CASSYGGLPNSPLHF
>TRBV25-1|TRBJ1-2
CASSEYFGFLGYTF
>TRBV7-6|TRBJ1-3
CASSRNVPGPNSGNTIYF
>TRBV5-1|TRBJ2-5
CASSLSLLLAGETQYF
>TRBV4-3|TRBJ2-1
CASSQVVRWGNEQFF
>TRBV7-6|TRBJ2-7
CASSLEGPRGWSIEQYF
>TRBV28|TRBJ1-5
CASTFGQFNQPQHF
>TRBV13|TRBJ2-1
CASSLVAGPSYNEQFF
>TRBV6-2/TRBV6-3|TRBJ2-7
CASSRQAYEQYF
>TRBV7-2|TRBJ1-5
CASSLLGEGQPQHF
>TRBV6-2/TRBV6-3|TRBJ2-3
CASSYEAGGADTQYF
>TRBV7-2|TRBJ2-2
CASSPQYAGELFF
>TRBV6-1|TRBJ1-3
CASSEAPDRSSGNTIYF
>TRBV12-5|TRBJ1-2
CASGDRYYGYTF
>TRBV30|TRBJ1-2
CAWRGDRTNYGYTF
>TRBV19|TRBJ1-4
CATRRGGSNEKLFF
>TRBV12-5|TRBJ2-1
CASGFTKGQGPQSSYNEQFF
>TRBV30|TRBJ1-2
CAWSVKGLGYGYTF
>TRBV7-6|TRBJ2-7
CASSLEGGTIREQYF
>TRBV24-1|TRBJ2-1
CATSDSRTGGYNEQFF
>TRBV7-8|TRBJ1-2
CASSDGQGRYGYTF
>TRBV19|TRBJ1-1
CASSILGVNTEAFF
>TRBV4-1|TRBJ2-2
CASQGLAGNTGELFF
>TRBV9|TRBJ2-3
CASSSLGQVTDTQYF
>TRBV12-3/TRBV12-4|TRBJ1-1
CASSFRENTEAFF
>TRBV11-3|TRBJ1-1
CASSLGDMNTEAFF
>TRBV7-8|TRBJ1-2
CASSLDRGNGYTF
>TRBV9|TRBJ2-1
CASSPTRSFEQFF
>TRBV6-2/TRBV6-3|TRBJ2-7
CASSRGTAYEQYF
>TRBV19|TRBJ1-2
CASSPRQGLGGYTF
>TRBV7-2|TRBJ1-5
CASSFWGANQPQHF